One T cell receptor (beta chain) is described in this entry. Its antigen remains unknown. TCRdb called the RACE reads again in MiXCR, with one record for every CDR3 protein. The table records around 250,000 distinct CDR3 sequences, roughly 8.9% of them present only once. This record comes from a study of human T cells and chemical hapten exposure. General study results and limits: Expanded TCRs created a significantly greater count of big CDR3 similarity clusters than controls did.

Noted time point: pre-sensitization, week 0. Treatment specified: therapeutic diphenylcyclopropenone sensitization with weekly scalp DPC. This CDR3 spans 14 amino acids. J lost 13 bases, V lost 3 bases, and 6 bases had no gene match. The sequence was collected from a woman in her thirties or forties with alopecia areata. Some clones in this sample may be carry-over from other donors' samples. Sequenced here: whole blood, sampled in connection with sensitization to the hapten diphenylcyclopropenone (DPC). V usage is TRBV12-3 or TRBV12-4 and J usage is TRBJ2-1; 13 nucleotides align to TRBD2. CDR3 loop: CASSFGLAGDFQFF. The CDR3 nucleotides read TGTGCCAGCAGTTTCGGACTAGCGGGAGATTTTCAGTTCTTC.